The 23 T cell receptor beta chains below come from one sample, sequenced in a study of shared clonotypes between healthy human individuals. Generated by immunoSEQ multiplex PCR, the TCRdb table keeps only in-frame clones and is missing some. The repertoire holds about 2 million clones, with 85% to 95% as singletons. Sequencing was done on a sample of naive CD4+ T cells sorted from blood. Subset here: CD45RA+ positively selected. Source of these receptors: a man between 18 and 35 years old in good health.

The chain's CDR3 is CASSAVGGLETQYF. The DNA of the CDR3 is TGTGCCAGCAGCGCGGTCGGGGGGCTGGAGACCCAGTACTTC. This chain connects TRBV6-6 to TRBJ2-5, with a weak D call TRBD2 (7 bases). There are 14 residues in the CDR3. Germline V gene lookup returns CDR1 MNHNY and CDR2 SVGAGI (reference sequence). V gave up 6 bases and J gave up 5 bases, with 16 bases separating them.

This chain links TRBV19 with TRBJ2-4, with D possibly being TRBD2 (7 bases). CDR1 LNHDA and CDR2 SQIVND come from the germline V gene (reference sequence). The CDR3 totals 14 residues. Between the trimmed V and J ends, which lost 7 bases and 6 bases, there was a span of 16 bases. The CDR3 DNA follows: TGTGCCAGTACCTACGAGGGGGGGTCAAACATTCAGTACTTC. The encoded protein is CASTYEGGSNIQYF.

The chain carries TRBV29-1 and TRBJ1-1; maybe TRBD1 (6 bases). The CDR3 is made up of 13 amino acids. V dropped 6 bases and J dropped 3 bases, with 14 bases sitting between them. CDR1 is SQVTM and CDR2 is ANQGSEA in the germline V gene. CDR3 DNA sequence: TGCAGCGTGGTCAGGGGTGTGGACACTGAAGCTTTCTTT. Translation: CSVVRGVDTEAFF.

The V call is TRBV2, the J call TRBJ1-2; tentative D call: TRBD1 (6 bases). The CDR3 contains 13 residues. Germline CDR1 SNHLY, CDR2 FYNNEI. V dropped 6 bases and J dropped 7 bases, with 15 bases sitting between them. CDR3 DNA sequence: TGTGCCAGCAGATACACAGGGAGGGGTGGCTACACCTTC. Amino acids: CASRYTGRGGYTF.

The chain links TRBV28 to TRBJ1-4; TRBD1 might be the D (5 bases). V lost 6 bases and J 14 bases, leaving 19 bases between the germline ends. The CDR3 extends over 13 amino acids. Per germline, CDR1 MDHEN and CDR2 SYDVKM. The CDR3 here is CASRVSPPGRLFF. In DNA, the CDR3 is TGTGCCAGCAGGGTCTCCCCTCCAGGGCGCCTGTTTTTT.

This clone was counted a single time. The chain combines TRBV7-9 with TRBJ1-6; TRBD1 matches at 9 bases. The germline V gene encodes CDR1 SEHNR and CDR2 FQNEAQ (reference sequence). V shed 5 bases, J shed 8 bases, and the junction held 7 bases outside the gene matches. This CDR3 contains 15 residues. CDR3 protein: CASSRGTGRDSPLHF. DNA of the CDR3: TGTGCCAGCAGCCGGGGGACAGGGAGGGATTCACCCCTCCACTTT. Full variable domain (rest looked up from reference TRBV7-9 and TRBJ1-6): DTGVSQNPRHKITKRGQNVTFRCDPISEHNRLYWYRQTLGQGPEFLTYFQNEAQLEKSRLLSDRFSAERPKGSFSTLEIQRTEQGDSAMYLCASSRGTGRDSPLHFGNGTRLTVT.

Note on this clone: In the same sample, other DNA sequences code for this CDR3. The chain joins TRBV4-1 to TRBJ2-2, with no clear D. Germline values: CDR1 MGHRA, CDR2 YSYEKL. The ends were cut back, 4 bases at V and 6 bases at J, with 3 bases in the middle. CDR3 length: 11 amino acids. The CDR3 nucleotides read TGCGCCAGCAGCCGGGCCGGGGAGCTGTTTTTT. Translating gives CASSRAGELFF.

The chain employs TRBV14 and TRBJ2-5, with D unclear. This CDR3 has 12 amino acids. Germline V CDR1 and CDR2: SGHDN, FVKESK. The V end was cut by 5 bases, the J end by 5 bases, with 9 bases between. The CDR3 nucleotides are TGTGCCAGCAGCAGTTTGTCCGAGACCCAGTACTTC. This gives the protein CASSSLSETQYF. Based on the CDR3 plus reference TRBV14 and TRBJ2-5, the full variable domain is EAGVTQFPSHSVIEKGQTVTLRCDPISGHDNLYWYRRVMGKEIKFLLHFVKESKQDESGMPNNRFLAERTGGTYSTLKVQPAELEDSGVYFCASSSLSETQYFGPGTRLLVL.

The rearrangement uses TRBV18 and TRBJ1-5; no reliable D call. CDR3 length equals 15 residues. Deletions cut 5 bases from V and 3 bases from J, with 14 bases between. Per germline, CDR1 KGHSH and CDR2 LQKENI. CDR3 sequence (DNA): TGTGCCAGCTCATCAACCGACGGCCTCAATCAGCCCCAGCATTTT. Protein: CASSSTDGLNQPQHF.

Details on this clone: This same CDR3 is encoded by further DNA sequences in the sample. The rearrangement links TRBV5-4 to TRBJ2-2; D is ambiguous. CDR1 and CDR2 (germline): SGHNT, YYREEE (reference sequence). The CDR3 runs to 14 residues. Trimming took off 0 bases at V and 4 bases at J, with 7 bases between the two ends. The CDR3 loop is CASSLAGGTGELFF. The DNA for the CDR3 is TGTGCCAGCAGCTTGGCCGGCGGCACCGGGGAGCTGTTTTTT.

This clone was observed a single time. The chain uses TRBV6-1 and TRBJ1-1; unclear D gene. The CDR3 is 17 residues long. V lost 2 bases, J lost 4 bases, and 20 bases lay in between. CDR1 and CDR2 (germline): MNHNS, SASEGT. CDR3 sequence (DNA): TGTGCCAGCAGTGAATTAAAAGGGTCAAAGCGGGCCACTGAAGCTTTCTTT. It is translated as CASSELKGSKRATEAFF.

The chain links TRBV30 to TRBJ1-5, with 9 bases that match TRBD1. J lost 3 bases, V lost 3 bases, and 18 bases had no gene match. This CDR3 contains 19 residues. Germline loops: CDR1 GTSNPN, CDR2 SVGIG (reference sequence). CDR3 bases: TGTGCCTGGAGCCACAGGGGGCTCACAGCGGGGGCCCCCAATCAGCCCCAGCATTTT. Amino acids: CAWSHRGLTAGAPNQPQHF.

This chain uses TRBV28 with TRBJ1-2; a possible D gene is TRBD1 (6 bases). The CDR3 runs 14 residues. The germline V gene encodes CDR1 MDHEN and CDR2 SYDVKM. Between the trimmed V and J ends, which lost 6 bases and 6 bases, there was a span of 17 bases. The DNA for the CDR3 is TGTGCCAGCAGGCCGGGGACACCCAGTGATGGCTACACCTTC. Protein sequence: CASRPGTPSDGYTF.

The rearrangement uses TRBV12-5 and TRBJ2-3, with 7 bases that match TRBD2. The CDR3 is 13 residues long. From germline, CDR1 is LGHNT and CDR2 FRNRAP. This CDR3 is CAGGTAGADTQYF. The CDR3 nucleotides are TGTGCCGGGGGGACTGCGGGGGCAGATACGCAGTATTTT.

The chain uses TRBV6-6 and TRBJ2-4, with no clear D. Germline-derived CDR1 and CDR2 are MNHNY and SVGAGI (reference sequence). CDR3 length equals 15 residues. V lost 0 bases and J 1 base, leaving 7 bases between the germline ends. The CDR3 DNA reads TGTGCCAGCAGTTACTCTCAGGAGGCCAAAAACATTCAGTACTTC. Its translation: CASSYSQEAKNIQYF.

This chain connects TRBV5-4 to TRBJ1-1; D remains ambiguous. Germline V gene lookup returns CDR1 SGHNT and CDR2 YYREEE (reference sequence). The CDR3 length is 14 residues. V was cut by 5 bases and J by 3 bases, with 14 bases left in between. Here the CDR3 reads CASSRERPYTEAFF. The CDR3 coding sequence is TGTGCCAGCAGTAGGGAGAGACCTTACACTGAAGCTTTCTTT.

This chain links TRBV10-2 with TRBJ2-7, with 12 positions matching TRBD2. The CDR3 is made up of 15 amino acids. V lost 8 bases, J lost 4 bases, and 9 bases stayed unmatched. Germline loops: CDR1 WSHSY, CDR2 SAAADI. The CDR3 region has the DNA TGCGCCAGCCGTACGACCGGACTAGCGGGGTACGAGCAGTACTTC. Translated: CASRTTGLAGYEQYF.

The rearrangement joins TRBV9 to TRBJ2-2; D is unresolved. Trimming stripped 2 bases from V and 5 bases from J, with 22 bases between. Germline V gene data show CDR1 as SGDLS and CDR2 as YYNGEE. The CDR3 extends over 18 amino acids. In DNA form, the CDR3 reads TGTGCCAGCAGCGTTAACTACGACGGCCCGACCTTAACCGGGGAGCTGTTTTTT. This encodes CASSVNYDGPTLTGELFF.

The J gene is TRBJ2-2, the V gene TRBV29-1; unclear D gene. V was clipped by 2 bases and J by 0 bases, with 4 bases between them. CDR1 and CDR2 from the germline V gene are SQVTM and ANQGSEA. The CDR3 consists of 13 residues. CDR3 sequence: CSVELPNTGELFF. CDR3 nucleotides: TGCAGCGTTGAACTACCGAACACCGGGGAGCTGTTTTTT.

With respect to this clone: Additional DNA sequences in this sample encode the identical CDR3. The chain uses TRBV11-2 and TRBJ2-7; the D is unclear. Trimming removed 1 base at V and 3 bases at J, with 4 bases between. CDR1 is SGHAT and CDR2 is FQNNGV in the germline V gene. This CDR3 is 12 amino acids long. The CDR3 sequence is CASSLGSYEQYF. CDR3 nucleotides: TGTGCCAGCAGCTTAGGTAGCTACGAGCAGTACTTC.

About this clone: This specimen includes other DNA sequences encoding the same CDR3. V and J are TRBV5-1 and TRBJ2-1; 10 bases match TRBD2. This CDR3 region has 14 residues. V gave up 1 base and J gave up 8 bases; unmatched junction bases: 3. Germline lookup yields CDR1 SGHRS and CDR2 YFSETQ. The CDR3 DNA reads as TGCGCCAGCAGCTTGAGGCTAGCGGGAGATGAGCAGTTCTTC. It translates to CASSLRLAGDEQFF.

The chain recombines TRBV6-6 with TRBJ2-1; TRBD2 is a possible D gene (6 bases). This CDR3 is 15 amino acids long. CDR1 is MNHNY and CDR2 is SVGAGI in the germline V gene (reference sequence). V lost 4 bases and J lost 10, with 20 bases in between. CDR3 sequence: CASSSSSDYFREQFF. Here the CDR3 DNA reads TGTGCCAGCAGTTCCTCTTCGGACTATTTCAGAGAGCAGTTCTTC.

The V gene is TRBV4-1, the J gene TRBJ2-2, with TRBD2 as a possible D gene (5 bases). This CDR3 spans 16 amino acids. The V gene's germline CDR1 is MGHRA and CDR2 YSYEKL. The V and J ends lost 0 bases and 6 bases respectively, with 14 bases between them. CDR3 nucleotide sequence: TGCGCCAGCAGCCAAGAAAGAATCCAAGCGGCCGGGGAGCTGTTTTTT. Amino acids: CASSQERIQAAGELFF.